One and the same sample provided the 20 T cell receptor beta chains below, sequenced in a study of cytomegalovirus exposure and HLA in healthy donors. The primer mix had 60 Vbeta and 13 Jbeta primers. Some clones are missing from TCRdb's copy, which holds only in-frame ones; the method was immunoSEQ multiplex PCR. The repertoire holds more than 80,000 clones, with 65% to 90% as singletons. Input material: PBMCs. The receptors originated from a man aged 50 to 59 in good health and CMV-seronegative.

The chain joins TRBV15 to TRBJ2-1, with a possible D match to TRBD1 (5 bases). This CDR3 has 13 amino acids. The V end was cut by 1 base, the J end by 9 bases, with 10 bases between. Germline values: CDR1 LNHNV, CDR2 YYDKDF (reference sequence). CDR3 sequence: CATSRGIGAEQFF. DNA of the CDR3: TGTGCCACCAGCAGAGGTATAGGGGCTGAGCAGTTCTTC.

The chain uses TRBV2 and TRBJ1-6; 7 positions agree with TRBD1. This CDR3 is built from 14 residues. CDR1 is SNHLY and CDR2 is FYNNEI in the germline V gene. Trimming took 8 bases from V and 10 from J; bases not matched to a gene: 11. CDR3 DNA sequence: TGTGCCAGCTCTTATGACAGGGTGGTCTCACCCCTCCACTTT. Amino acid sequence: CASSYDRVVSPLHF. Based on the CDR3 plus reference TRBV2 and TRBJ1-6, the full variable domain is EPEVTQTPSHQVTQMGQEVILRCVPISNHLYFYWYRQILGQKVEFLVSFYNNEISEKSEIFDDQFSVERPDGSNFTLKIRSTKLEDSAMYFCASSYDRVVSPLHFGNGTRLTVT.

Here the CDR3 reads CASRPGQGYGYTF. The CDR3 nucleotides are TGTGCCAGCAGGCCAGGACAGGGCTATGGCTACACCTTC. The chain links TRBV7-2 to TRBJ1-2, with TRBD1 matching over 8 bases. In germline, CDR1 is SGHTA, CDR2 FQGNSA. Germline trimming cut 6 bases from V and 4 bases from J; bases unmatched to any gene: 4. CDR3 size: 13 residues.

This chain joins TRBV25-1 and TRBJ1-6; D gene unclear. V lost 3 bases, J lost 4 bases, and 7 bases lay in between. CDR3 length: 14 residues. Germline loops: CDR1 MGHDK, CDR2 SYGVNS. In nucleotides, the CDR3 is TGTGCCAGCAGTGACCCGGGATATAATTCACCCCTCCACTTT. Its protein product is CASSDPGYNSPLHF.

CDR3 coding DNA: TGTGCCTGGAACACCCTCCTAGGTGGGGAGCAGTACTTC. It specifies CAWNTLLGGEQYF. V is TRBV30 and J is TRBJ2-7; D remains unclear. V was shortened by 4 bases and J by 7 bases, with 17 bases between the two germline ends. Germline assignment: CDR1 GTSNPN and CDR2 SVGIG (reference sequence). The CDR3 sequence is 13 residues long.

This rearrangement joins TRBV2 to TRBJ2-5, with TRBD2 as a possible D gene (5 bases). CDR3 length: 10 residues. Between the trimmed V and J ends, which lost 8 bases and 5 bases, there was a span of 6 bases. Germline CDR1 SNHLY, CDR2 FYNNEI. DNA of the CDR3: TGTGCCAGCGGGGAGGAGACCCAGTACTTC. This encodes CASGEETQYF.

V and J are TRBV1 and TRBJ2-7; the table's TRBD2 call for D was not verified on the DNA. TRBV1 is given as a pseudogene. This CDR3 is 15 amino acids long. The CDR3 bases are TGCACCAGCACCTTGGGGGGGCCGAGCTCCTACGAGCAGTACTTC. It yields the protein CTSTLGGPSSYEQYF.

V and J are TRBV15 and TRBJ1-6; D is unclear. V was pared by 2 bases and J by 7 bases, with 15 bases between. Germline CDR1 and CDR2: LNHNV and YYDKDF (reference sequence). There are 16 residues in the CDR3. CDR3 sequence: CATSRSPAMENSPLHF. The CDR3 DNA reads TGTGCCACCAGCAGATCCCCGGCGATGGAGAATTCACCCCTCCACTTT.

This clone was seen a single time. The V and J genes are TRBV2 and TRBJ1-1, with D unclear. Trimming took off 6 bases at V and 4 bases at J, with 12 bases between the two ends. This CDR3 comprises 13 residues. Germline CDR1 SNHLY, CDR2 FYNNEI. The CDR3 here is CASSPVGSTEAFF. CDR3 DNA: TGTGCCAGCAGCCCCGTGGGGAGCACTGAAGCTTTCTTT.

This clone was recorded once. The gene calls are TRBV5-1 and TRBJ1-6, with 7 bases identical to TRBD1. V lost 0 bases to trimming and J lost 8 bases; unmatched junction nucleotides: 2. CDR1 SGHRS and CDR2 YFSETQ come from the germline V gene. This CDR3 is built from 14 residues. CDR3 region: CASSLDGTDSPLHF. CDR3 nucleotides: TGCGCCAGCAGCTTGGACGGGACAGATTCACCCCTCCACTTT.

V gene TRBV25-1 combines with J gene TRBJ1-5; 7 nucleotides align to TRBD1. Looked up from germline, CDR1 is MGHDK and CDR2 is SYGVNS. V shed 4 bases, J shed 2 bases, and the junction held 5 bases outside the gene matches. This CDR3 is built from 15 residues. The CDR3 bases are TGTGCCAGCAGTGCTACAGGGGACGGCAATCAGCCCCAGCATTTT. The encoded protein is CASSATGDGNQPQHF.

The V call is TRBV19, the J call TRBJ1-1; TRBD1 is a possible D gene (6 bases). Trimming left V 6 bases short and J 1 base short, with 9 bases between. Germline V CDR1 and CDR2: LNHDA, SQIVND (reference sequence). The CDR3 consists of 13 residues. CDR3 nucleotides: TGTGCCAGTAGGGACAGTGCGAACACTGAAGCTTTCTTT. It yields the protein CASRDSANTEAFF.

The V gene is TRBV19, the J gene TRBJ2-3; tentative D call: TRBD1 (6 bases). This CDR3 region has 16 residues. Germline CDR1 is LNHDA and CDR2 is SQIVND (reference sequence). Trimming took off 5 bases at V and 1 base at J, with 16 bases between the two ends. The CDR3 DNA sequence: TGTGCCAGTAGTCCCCTAACAGGGTTGGGCACAGATACGCAGTATTTT. It specifies CASSPLTGLGTDTQYF.

V and J are TRBV5-6 and TRBJ1-2; TRBD1 matches at 10 bases. The CDR3 is 15 amino acids. With 4 bases clipped from V and 6 bases from J, the junction kept 9 bases outside the gene matches. Germline lookup yields CDR1 SGHDT and CDR2 YYEEEE. The CDR3 reads CASSRDRGQDDGYTF. The CDR3, as DNA: TGTGCCAGCAGCCGAGACAGGGGGCAAGATGATGGCTACACCTTC.

The sample holds one count of this clone. CDR3 bases: TGTGCCAGCAGCTCCCCCCGCACCGGGGAGCTGTTTTTT. Translating gives CASSSPRTGELFF. J is TRBJ2-2 and V is TRBV9; D not certain. Germline V gives CDR1 SGDLS, CDR2 YYNGEE. The ends were cut back, 4 bases at V and 4 bases at J, with 8 bases in the middle. The CDR3 covers 13 residues.

This clone was counted only a few times. The chain carries TRBV6-1 and TRBJ2-2, with D perhaps TRBD1 (6 bases). The CDR3 has 14 residues. V was trimmed by 1 base and J by 6 bases, leaving 9 bases between them. Germline CDR1 reads MNHNS; CDR2 reads SASEGT. CDR3 in DNA: TGTGCCAGCAGTGAAGAACAGGGTTCCGGGGAGCTGTTTTTT. Its translation is CASSEEQGSGELFF.

The chain couples TRBV18 to TRBJ1-1; D gene ambiguous. Trimming pared 4 bases from V and 1 base from J, leaving 7 bases between. CDR3 length: 13 residues. The V gene's germline CDR1 is KGHSH and CDR2 LQKENI. CDR3 bases: TGTGCCAGCTCACAGGGAGGGAACACTGAAGCTTTCTTT. Translating it yields CASSQGGNTEAFF.

V is TRBV6-1 and J is TRBJ1-2, with TRBD1 matching 9 bases. Per the germline V gene, CDR1 is MNHNS and CDR2 is SASEGT. V trimming: 4 bases; J trimming: 0 bases; junction bases outside the gene matches: 6. This CDR3 comprises 16 residues. CDR3 residues: CASSGGTGRTNYGYTF. Here the CDR3 DNA reads TGTGCCAGCAGTGGGGGGACAGGGCGGACTAACTATGGCTACACCTTC.

The chain carries TRBV14 and TRBJ2-1, with 14 positions matching TRBD2. V was pared by 4 bases and J by 11 bases, with 4 bases of the junction left unmatched. This CDR3 spans 14 amino acids. Germline values: CDR1 SGHDN, CDR2 FVKESK. The CDR3, as DNA: TGTGCCAGCAGCCTGGGACTAGCGGGGGTTCAGCAGTTCTTC. Its translation: CASSLGLAGVQQFF.

This clone occurred once. The chain has TRBV15 and TRBJ1-5, with 8 positions matching TRBD1. Trimming took 3 bases from V and 11 from J; bases not matched to a gene: 6. CDR3 length: 13 amino acids. Germline V gene lookup returns CDR1 LNHNV and CDR2 YYDKDF (reference sequence). In nucleotides, the CDR3 is TGTGCCACCAGCAGCGACCGACAGGGGACCCAGCATTTT. Residues: CATSSDRQGTQHF.